This TCR beta chain was recorded in a study of shared clonotypes between healthy human individuals. This CDR3 is 13 amino acids long. Trimming left V 11 bases short and J 0 bases short, with 8 bases between. Germline V gene lookup returns CDR1 SNHLY and CDR2 FYNNEI. Clones were sequenced by immunoSEQ multiplex PCR, and TCRdb holds only the in-frame ones, with some missing. The sample carries some 2,100,000 clones, about 94% recorded once. There are a few counts of this clone. The rearrangement uses TRBV2 and TRBJ1-6; D uncertain. This TCR derives from a man younger than 35 in good health. The sequenced sample was naive CD4+ T cells sorted from blood. The subset was: CD45RA+ positively selected. The DNA of the CDR3 is TGTGCCTTACTTAGCTCCTATAATTCACCCCTCCACTTT. As protein: CALLSSYNSPLHF.